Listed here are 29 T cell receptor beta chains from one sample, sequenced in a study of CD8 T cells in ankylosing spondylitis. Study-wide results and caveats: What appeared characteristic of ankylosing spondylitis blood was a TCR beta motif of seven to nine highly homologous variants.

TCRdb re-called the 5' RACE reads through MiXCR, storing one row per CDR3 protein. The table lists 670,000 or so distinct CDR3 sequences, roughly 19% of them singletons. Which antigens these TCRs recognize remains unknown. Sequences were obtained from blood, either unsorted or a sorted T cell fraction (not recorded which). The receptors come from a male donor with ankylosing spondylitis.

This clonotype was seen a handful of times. CDR3 coding DNA: TGCGCCAGCAGCCAAGTTAACGAAGAGACCCAGTACTTC. It yields the protein CASSQVNEETQYF. This sequence joins TRBV4-1 and TRBJ2-5, with unresolved D. The CDR3 has 13 residues. The germline CDR1 and CDR2 sequences are MGHRA and YSYEKL. The germline V and J ends were trimmed by 1 base and 3 bases, with 6 bases remaining between them.

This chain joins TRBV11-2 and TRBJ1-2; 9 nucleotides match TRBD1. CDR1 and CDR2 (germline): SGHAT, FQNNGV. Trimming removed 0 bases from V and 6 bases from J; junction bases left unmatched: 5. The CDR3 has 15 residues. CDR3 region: CASSLDWGTGNGYTF. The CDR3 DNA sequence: TGTGCCAGCAGCTTAGATTGGGGGACAGGGAATGGCTACACCTTC.

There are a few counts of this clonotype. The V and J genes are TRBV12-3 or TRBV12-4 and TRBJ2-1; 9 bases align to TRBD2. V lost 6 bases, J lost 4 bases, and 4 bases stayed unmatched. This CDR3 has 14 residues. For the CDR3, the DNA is TGTGCCAGCAGGACGCGGGGGGGGTACAATGAGCAGTTCTTC. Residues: CASRTRGGYNEQFF.

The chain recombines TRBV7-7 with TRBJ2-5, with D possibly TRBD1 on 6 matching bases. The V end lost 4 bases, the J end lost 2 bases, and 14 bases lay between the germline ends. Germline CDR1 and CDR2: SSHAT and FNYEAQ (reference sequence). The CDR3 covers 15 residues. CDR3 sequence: CASSSTGNLQETQYF. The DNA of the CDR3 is TGTGCCAGCAGCTCCACAGGGAACCTACAAGAGACCCAGTACTTC.

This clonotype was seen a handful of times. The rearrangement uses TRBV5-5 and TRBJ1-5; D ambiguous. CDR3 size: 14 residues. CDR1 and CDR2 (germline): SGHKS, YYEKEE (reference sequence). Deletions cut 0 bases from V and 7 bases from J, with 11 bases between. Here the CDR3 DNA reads TGTGCCAGCAGCTTGGTGGAGGGCTTGCAGCCCCAGCATTTT. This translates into CASSLVEGLQPQHF.

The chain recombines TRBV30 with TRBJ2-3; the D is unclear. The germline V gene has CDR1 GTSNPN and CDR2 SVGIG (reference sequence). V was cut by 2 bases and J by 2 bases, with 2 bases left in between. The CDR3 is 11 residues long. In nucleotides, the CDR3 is TGTGCCTGGAGTTTCACAGATACGCAGTATTTT. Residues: CAWSFTDTQYF.

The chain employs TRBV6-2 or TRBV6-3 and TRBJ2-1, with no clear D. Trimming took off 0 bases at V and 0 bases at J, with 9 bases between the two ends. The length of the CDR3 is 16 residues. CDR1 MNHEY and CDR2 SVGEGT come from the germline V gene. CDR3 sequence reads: CASSYSEKSSYNEQFF. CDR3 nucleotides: TGTGCCAGCAGTTACTCGGAAAAGAGCTCCTACAATGAGCAGTTCTTC.

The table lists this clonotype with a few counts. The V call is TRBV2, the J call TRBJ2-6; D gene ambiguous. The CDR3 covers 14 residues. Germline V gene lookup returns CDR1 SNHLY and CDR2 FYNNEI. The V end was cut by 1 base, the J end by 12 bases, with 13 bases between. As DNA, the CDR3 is TGTGCCAGCAGTGAAGGGCAGGTACACGGCGTCCTGACTTTC. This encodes CASSEGQVHGVLTF. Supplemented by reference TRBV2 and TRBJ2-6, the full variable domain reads EPEVTQTPSHQVTQMGQEVILRCVPISNHLYFYWYRQILGQKVEFLVSFYNNEISEKSEIFDDQFSVERPDGSNFTLKIRSTKLEDSAMYFCASSEGQVHGVLTFGAGSRLTVL.

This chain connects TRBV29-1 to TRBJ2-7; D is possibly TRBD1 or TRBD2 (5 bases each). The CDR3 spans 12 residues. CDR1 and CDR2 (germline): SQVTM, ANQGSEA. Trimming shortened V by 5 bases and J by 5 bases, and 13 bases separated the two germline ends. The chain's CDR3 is CSVRRDPHEQYF. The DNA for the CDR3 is TGCAGCGTTCGCCGGGACCCCCACGAGCAGTACTTC.

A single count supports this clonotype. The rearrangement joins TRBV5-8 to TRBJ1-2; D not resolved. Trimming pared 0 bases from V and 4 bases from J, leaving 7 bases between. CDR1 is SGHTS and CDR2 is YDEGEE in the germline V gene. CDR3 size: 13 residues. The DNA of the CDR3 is TGTGCCAGCAGCTTGGCTGCGGGCTATGGCTACACCTTC. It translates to CASSLAAGYGYTF.

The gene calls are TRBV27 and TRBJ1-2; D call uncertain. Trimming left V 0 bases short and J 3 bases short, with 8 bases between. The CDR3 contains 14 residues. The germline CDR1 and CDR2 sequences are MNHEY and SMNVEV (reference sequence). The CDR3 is CASSLSGSDYGYTF. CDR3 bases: TGTGCCAGCAGTTTATCTGGGTCGGACTATGGCTACACCTTC.

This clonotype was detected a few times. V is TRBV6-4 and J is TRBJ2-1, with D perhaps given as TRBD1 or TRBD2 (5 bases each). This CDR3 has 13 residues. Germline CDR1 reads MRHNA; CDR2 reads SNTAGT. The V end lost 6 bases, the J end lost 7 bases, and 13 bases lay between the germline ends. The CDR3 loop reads CASSRDASNEQFF. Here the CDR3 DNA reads TGTGCCAGCAGCCGGGACGCTTCAAATGAGCAGTTCTTC.

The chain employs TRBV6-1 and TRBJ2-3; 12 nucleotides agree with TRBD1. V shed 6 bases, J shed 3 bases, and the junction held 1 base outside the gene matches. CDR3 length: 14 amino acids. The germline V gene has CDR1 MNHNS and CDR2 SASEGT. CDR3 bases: TGTGCCAGCAGGGGACAGGGGGCGACAGATACGCAGTATTTT. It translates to CASRGQGATDTQYF.

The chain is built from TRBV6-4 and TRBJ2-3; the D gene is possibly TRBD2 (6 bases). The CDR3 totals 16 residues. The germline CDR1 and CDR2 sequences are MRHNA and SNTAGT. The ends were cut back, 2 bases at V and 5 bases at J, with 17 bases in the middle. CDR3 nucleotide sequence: TGTGCCAGCAGTGACATCCCTGCCGGGGGTGTAGATACGCAGTATTTT. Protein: CASSDIPAGGVDTQYF.

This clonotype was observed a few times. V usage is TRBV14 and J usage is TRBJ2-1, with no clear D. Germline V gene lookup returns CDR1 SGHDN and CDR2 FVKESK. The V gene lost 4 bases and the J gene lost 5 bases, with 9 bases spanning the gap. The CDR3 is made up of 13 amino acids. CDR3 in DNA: TGTGCCAGCAGCCCCAGGTTGCACAATGAGCAGTTCTTC. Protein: CASSPRLHNEQFF.

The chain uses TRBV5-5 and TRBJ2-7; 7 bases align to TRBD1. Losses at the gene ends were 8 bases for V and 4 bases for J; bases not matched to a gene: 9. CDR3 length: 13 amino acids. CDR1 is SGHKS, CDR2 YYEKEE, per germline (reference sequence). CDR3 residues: CARSPGTEYEQYF. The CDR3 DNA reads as TGTGCCAGGAGCCCCGGGACAGAGTACGAGCAGTACTTC.

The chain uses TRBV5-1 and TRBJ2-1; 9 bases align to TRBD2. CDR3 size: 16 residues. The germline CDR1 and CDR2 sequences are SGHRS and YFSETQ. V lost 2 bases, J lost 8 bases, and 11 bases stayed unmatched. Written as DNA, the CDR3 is TGCGCCAGCAGCTTAGGAGATAGCGGGAGAGGCGATGAGCAGTTCTTC. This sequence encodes CASSLGDSGRGDEQFF.

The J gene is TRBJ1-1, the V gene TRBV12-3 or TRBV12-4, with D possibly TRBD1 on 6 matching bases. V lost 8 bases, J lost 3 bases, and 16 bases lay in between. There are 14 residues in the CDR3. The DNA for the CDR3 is TGTGCCAGCGGGGCCAGGGGAGGGGACACTGAAGCTTTCTTT. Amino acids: CASGARGGDTEAFF.

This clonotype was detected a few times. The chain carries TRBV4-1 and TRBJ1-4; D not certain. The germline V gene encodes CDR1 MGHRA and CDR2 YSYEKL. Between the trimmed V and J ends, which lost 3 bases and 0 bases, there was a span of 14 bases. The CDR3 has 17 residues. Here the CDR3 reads CASSQPTPAATNEKLFF. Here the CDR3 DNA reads TGCGCCAGCAGCCAGCCGACACCTGCTGCAACTAATGAAAAACTGTTTTTT.

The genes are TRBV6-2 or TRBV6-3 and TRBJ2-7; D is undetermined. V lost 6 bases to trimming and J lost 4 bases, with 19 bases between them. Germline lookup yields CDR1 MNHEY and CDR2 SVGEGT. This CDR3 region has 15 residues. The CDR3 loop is CASSDLREVTYEQYF. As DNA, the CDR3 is TGTGCCAGCAGCGACCTGAGAGAAGTAACGTACGAGCAGTACTTC.

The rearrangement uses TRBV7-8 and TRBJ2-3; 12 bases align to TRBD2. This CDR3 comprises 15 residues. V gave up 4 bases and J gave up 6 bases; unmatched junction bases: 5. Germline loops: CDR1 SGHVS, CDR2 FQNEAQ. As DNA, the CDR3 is TGTGCCAGCAGCTCTAGCGGGGGGGACTGGGATACGCAGTATTTT. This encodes CASSSSGGDWDTQYF.

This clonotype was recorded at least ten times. The CDR3 here is CASSLGASLKQYF. CDR3 DNA: TGTGCCAGCAGTTTAGGGGCATCCTTAAAGCAGTACTTC. The rearrangement uses TRBV12-3 or TRBV12-4 and TRBJ2-7; unclear D gene. The CDR3 extends over 13 amino acids. The germline V and J ends were trimmed by 1 base and 8 bases, with 12 bases remaining between them.

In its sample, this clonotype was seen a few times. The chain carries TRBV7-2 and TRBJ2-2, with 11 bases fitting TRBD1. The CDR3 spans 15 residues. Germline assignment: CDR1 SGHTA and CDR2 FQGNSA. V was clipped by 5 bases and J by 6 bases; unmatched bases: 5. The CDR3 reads CASSLGTGGSGELFF. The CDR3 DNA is TGTGCCAGCAGCCTGGGGACAGGGGGATCCGGGGAGCTGTTTTTT.

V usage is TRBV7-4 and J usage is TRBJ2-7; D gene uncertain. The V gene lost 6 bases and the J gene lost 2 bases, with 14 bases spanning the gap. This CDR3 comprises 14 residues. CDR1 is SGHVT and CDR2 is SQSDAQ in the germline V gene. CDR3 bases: TGTGCCAGCAGTTTTTTCCAGGTTACCTACGAGCAGTACTTC. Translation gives CASSFFQVTYEQYF.

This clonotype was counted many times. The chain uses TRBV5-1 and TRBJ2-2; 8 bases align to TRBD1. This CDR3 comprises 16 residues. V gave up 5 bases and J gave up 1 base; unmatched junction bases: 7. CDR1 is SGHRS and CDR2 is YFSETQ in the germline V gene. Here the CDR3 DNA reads TGCGCCAGCAGGATCCCGGGACAGGAGAACACCGGGGAGCTGTTTTTT. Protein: CASRIPGQENTGELFF.

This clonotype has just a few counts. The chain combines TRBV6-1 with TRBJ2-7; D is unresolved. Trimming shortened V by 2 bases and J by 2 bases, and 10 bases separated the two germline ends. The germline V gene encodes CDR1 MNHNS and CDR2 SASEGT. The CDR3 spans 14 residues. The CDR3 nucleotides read TGTGCCAGCAGTGAATTACACCCACCCTACGAGCAGTACTTC. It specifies CASSELHPPYEQYF.

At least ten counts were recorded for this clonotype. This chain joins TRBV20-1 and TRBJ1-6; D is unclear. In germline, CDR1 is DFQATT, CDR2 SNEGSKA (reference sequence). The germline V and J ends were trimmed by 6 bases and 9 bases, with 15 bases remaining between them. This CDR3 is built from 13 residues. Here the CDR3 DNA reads TGCAGTGCCCCAGAGGCATTGGGTTCACCCCTCCACTTT. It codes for CSAPEALGSPLHF.

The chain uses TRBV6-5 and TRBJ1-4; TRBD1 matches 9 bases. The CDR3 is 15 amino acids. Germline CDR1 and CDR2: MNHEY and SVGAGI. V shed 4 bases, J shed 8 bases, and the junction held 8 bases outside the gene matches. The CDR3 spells CASSFTGTGYEKLFF. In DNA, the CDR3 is TGTGCCAGCAGTTTTACCGGGACAGGGTACGAAAAACTGTTTTTT.

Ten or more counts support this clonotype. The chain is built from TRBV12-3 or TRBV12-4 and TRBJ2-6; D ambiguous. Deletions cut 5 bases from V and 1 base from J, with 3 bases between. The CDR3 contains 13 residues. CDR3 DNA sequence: TGTGCCAGCAGTCAGTCTGGGGCCAACGTCCTGACTTTC. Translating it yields CASSQSGANVLTF.